This TCR beta chain was documented in a study of T-cell memory formation after mild COVID-19. Turning to the study itself: Clustering of TCRs was largely donor specific.

Germline-derived CDR1 and CDR2 are SGHRS and YFSETQ. V dropped 0 bases and J dropped 8; count of bases not matched to a gene: 8. The CDR3 sequence is 15 residues long. 5'RACE primed from the constant segment yielded TCR alpha and TCR beta cDNA libraries bearing sample barcodes and UMIs. TCRdb reanalysed the 5' RACE reads using MiXCR and keeps one entry per CDR3 protein. The sample shows more than 150,000 distinct CDR3 sequences, about a fifth of them seen only once. Study results and limitations: Day 37-peaking second-wave clones had unconfirmed SARS-CoV-2 specificity. Clones that got smaller from day 15 to 85 had even CD4/CD8, while clones growing later tipped toward CD4+.

To note about this clonotype: Antigen: not known.

Sequencing was carried out using PBMCs or a T cell subset sorted from them (not recorded which). The genes are TRBV5-1 and TRBJ1-2; 9 positions match TRBD1. The receptor's source is a man younger than 30 who had mild COVID-19 (a few samples of this study predate the infection). Cell type and time point are not known. Here the CDR3 reads CASSLGFGTGQGYTF. For the CDR3, the DNA is TGCGCCAGCAGCTTGGGCTTCGGGACAGGGCAAGGCTACACCTTC.